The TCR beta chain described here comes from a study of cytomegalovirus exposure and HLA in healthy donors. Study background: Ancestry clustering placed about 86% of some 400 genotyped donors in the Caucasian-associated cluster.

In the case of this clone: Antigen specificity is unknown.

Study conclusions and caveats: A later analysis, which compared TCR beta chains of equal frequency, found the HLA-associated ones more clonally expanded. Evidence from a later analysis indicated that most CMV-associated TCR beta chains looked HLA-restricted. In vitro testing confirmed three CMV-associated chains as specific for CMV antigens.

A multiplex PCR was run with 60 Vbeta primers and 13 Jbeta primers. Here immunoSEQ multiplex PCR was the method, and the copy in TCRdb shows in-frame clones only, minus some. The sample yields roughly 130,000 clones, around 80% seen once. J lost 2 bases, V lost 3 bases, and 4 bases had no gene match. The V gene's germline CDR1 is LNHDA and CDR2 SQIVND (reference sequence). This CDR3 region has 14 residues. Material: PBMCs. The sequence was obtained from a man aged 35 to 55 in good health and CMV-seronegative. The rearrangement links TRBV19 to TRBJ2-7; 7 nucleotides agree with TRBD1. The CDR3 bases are TGTGCCAGTAGTATCCAGGGGGTACCCTACGAGCAGTACTTC. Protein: CASSIQGVPYEQYF. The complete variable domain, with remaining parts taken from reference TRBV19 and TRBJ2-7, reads DGGITQSPKYLFRKEGQNVTLSCEQNLNHDAMYWYRQDPGQGLRLIYYSQIVNDFQKGDIAEGYSVSREKKESFPLTVTSAQKNPTAFYLCASSIQGVPYEQYFGPGTRLTVT.